This TCR beta chain was sequenced during a study of tumor and adjacent non-tumor tissue in lung cancer. The CDR3 runs to 12 residues. Germline values: CDR1 SGHTA, CDR2 FQGNSA. No cell sorting was done before RNA was extracted from the tissue. More than 3 cm separated this lung sample from the edge of the tumor. Comment on this clonotype: Possible read error: a much larger clone is one base away.

The library came from three nested PCR rounds adapted from ARM-PCR protocols. A single record per CDR3 protein comes from TCRdb applying MiXCR to the multiplex PCR reads. The table shows over 80,000 distinct CDR3 sequences, with more than 75% occurring only once. The chain joins TRBV7-2 to TRBJ2-3; D is tentatively TRBD1 or TRBD2 (5 bases each). The clonotype was recovered from a woman aged 50 to 60 with non-small cell lung cancer. The sequenced sample was distant non-tumor lung tissue. In DNA, the CDR3 is TGTGCCAGCAGCTTCGGGGCAGAAACGCAGTATTTT. Its protein product is CASSFGAETQYF.